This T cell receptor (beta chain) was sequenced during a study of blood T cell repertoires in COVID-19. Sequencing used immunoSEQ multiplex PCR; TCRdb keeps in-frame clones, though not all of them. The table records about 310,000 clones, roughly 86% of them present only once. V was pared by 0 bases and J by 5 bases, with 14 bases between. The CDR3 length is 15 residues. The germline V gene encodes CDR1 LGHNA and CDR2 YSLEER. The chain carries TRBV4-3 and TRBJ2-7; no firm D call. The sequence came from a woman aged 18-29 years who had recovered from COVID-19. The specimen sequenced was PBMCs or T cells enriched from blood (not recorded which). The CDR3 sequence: CASSQELQPQDEQYF. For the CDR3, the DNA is TGCGCCAGCAGCCAAGAGTTACAGCCCCAGGACGAGCAGTACTTC.